These T cell receptor beta chains were read from a single sample in a study of blood T cell repertoires in COVID-19. Assay used: immunoSEQ multiplex PCR; TCRdb lists only in-frame clones, some missing. There are approximately 120,000 clones in the sample; about four fifths occur only once, and about an eighth lies in the top ten. Sequencing was performed on peripheral blood. These receptors came from a man aged 55 to 70 with acute or convalescent COVID-19. The conserved cysteine and the conserved F or W are not part of the CDR3 here. A D gene is named only where the DNA matches it firmly.

j_gene,v_gene,d_gene,CDR3aa
TRBJ2-2,TRBV6-5,.,ASSSLGTGELF
TRBJ1-2,TRBV9,.,ASSVDIGTDLYGYT
TRBJ2-1,TRBV7-3,.,ASSSPNRRGYNEQF
TRBJ2-3,TRBV7-2,.,ASSLGSMTQY
TRBJ2-7,TRBV27,TRBD2,ASSPGTSGAYEQY
TRBJ2-7,TRBV9,TRBD2,ASGPGLAGGYEQY
TRBJ2-1,TRBV18,.,ASSPGGEQF
TRBJ2-5,TRBV5-4,.,ASSSGRDQETQY
TRBJ2-5,TRBV7-2,.,ASSLPRETQY
TRBJ2-1,TRBV20-1,.,SAPLRGEQF
TRBJ2-7,TRBV29-1,TRBD1,SVEGTGTSTYEQY
TRBJ1-2,TRBV19,.,ASTGTSGYGYT
TRBJ1-2,TRBV7-2,.,ASSFRGSDGYT
TRBJ2-3,TRBV28,TRBD2,ASTLGPGGRGTDTQY
TRBJ2-1,TRBV9,TRBD2,ASSPEQRGRYNEQF
TRBJ2-7,TRBV9,.,ASSVAPGTSYEQY
TRBJ2-7,TRBV7-2,TRBD1,ASSLVTGVTYEQY
TRBJ2-3,TRBV2,.,ASSTVRGDTDTQY